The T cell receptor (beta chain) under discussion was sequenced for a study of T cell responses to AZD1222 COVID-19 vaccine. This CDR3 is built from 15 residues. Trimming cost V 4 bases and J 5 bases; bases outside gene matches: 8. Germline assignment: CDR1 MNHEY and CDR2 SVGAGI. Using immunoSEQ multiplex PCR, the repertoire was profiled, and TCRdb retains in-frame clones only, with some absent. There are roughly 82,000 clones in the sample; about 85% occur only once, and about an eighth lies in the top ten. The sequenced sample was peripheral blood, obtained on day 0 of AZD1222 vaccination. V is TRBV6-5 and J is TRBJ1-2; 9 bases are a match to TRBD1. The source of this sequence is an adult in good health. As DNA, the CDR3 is TGTGCCAGCAGTTTCGGGGGACAGGGCGTATATGGCTACACCTTC. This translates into CASSFGGQGVYGYTF.